This T cell receptor beta chain was obtained from a study of cytomegalovirus exposure and HLA in healthy donors. For the study at large: Of all 360 or so donors who were genotyped, under 90% belonged to the Caucasian-associated ancestry cluster.

Vbeta (60) and Jbeta (13) primers were used in the PCR. Profiled with immunoSEQ multiplex PCR; TCRdb holds only in-frame clones, not every one. The table lists about 140,000 clones, almost 85% of them singletons, with approximately 3.2% in the top ten. Everyone who donated was a healthy bone marrow donor. The clonotype comes from a young man in good health and CMV-seropositive. The sample consisted of PBMCs.

The CDR3 loop reads CASSPPEGETQYF. As DNA, the CDR3 is TGCGCCAGCAGCCCCCCCGAGGGAGAGACCCAGTACTTC. The V call is TRBV4-1, the J call TRBJ2-5, with TRBD2 as a possible D gene (5 bases). CDR3 length: 13 amino acids. V gave up 4 bases and J gave up 4 bases, with 10 bases separating them. From germline, CDR1 is MGHRA and CDR2 YSYEKL.